This paragraph covers one T cell receptor beta chain sequence. Germline V gene sequence: CDR1 SGHDN, CDR2 FVKESK. The V gene lost 3 bases and the J gene lost 9 bases, with 12 bases spanning the gap. CDR3 length equals 14 residues. This sample is part of a study of cytomegalovirus exposure and HLA in healthy donors. About the research overall: HLA-typed donors were the source of around 85 million unique TCRs held in an early data release.

The PCR made use of 60 Vbeta and 13 Jbeta primers. Assay used: immunoSEQ multiplex PCR; TCRdb lists only in-frame clones, some missing. Among about 140,000 clones listed, under 70% were seen once. The TCR comes from a woman in her sixties or seventies in good health and CMV-seronegative. The sequenced material came from PBMCs. The chain has TRBV14 and TRBJ1-6; maybe TRBD1 (5 bases). The CDR3 DNA is TGTGCCAGCAGCCATTCCACAGGCACTTCACCCCTCCACTTT. It yields the protein CASSHSTGTSPLHF.